This TCR beta chain originates from a study of shared clonotypes between healthy human individuals. Overall study: CD8 memory received one plate per donor, CD8 naive two, CD4 memory three and CD4 naive three. Study-wide points: Larger estimated richness was generally recorded for naive subsets relative to memory subsets.

Details on this clone: The antigen is unknown.

Adult Caucasians living in Nashville, Tennessee made up all of the donors. The investigators split CD4+ cells into a CD45RA+ naive subset and a CD45RA-negative memory subset. The repertoire was sequenced with immunoSEQ multiplex PCR; TCRdb's copy has only in-frame clones and lacks some. The table records about 960,000 clones, approximately 80% of them present only once. CDR1 SGHAT and CDR2 FQNNGV come from the germline V gene. J was trimmed by 5 bases and V by 1 base; bases with no gene match: 7. The CDR3 consists of 15 residues. This rearrangement joins TRBV11-2 to TRBJ2-7; the match to TRBD2 covers 8 bases. Material: memory CD4+ T cells sorted from blood. The subset is: CD45RA-negative fraction. The sequence derives from a man between 18 and 29 years old in good health. CDR3 loop: CASSLGSGTRNEQYF. In nucleotides, the CDR3 is TGTGCCAGCAGCTTAGGCTCGGGGACTAGGAACGAGCAGTACTTC.